These T cell receptor beta chains were read from a single sample in a study of blood T cell repertoires in COVID-19. Profiling relied on immunoSEQ multiplex PCR, and the TCRdb table lists in-frame clones only, not all of them. The table includes hundreds of thousands of clones, about 91% detected once. The specimen was PBMCs or T cells enriched from blood (not recorded which). The receptors come from a woman in her twenties or thirties with acute COVID-19. CDR3s leave out the opening cysteine and the closing phenylalanine or tryptophan. Fields, in order: J gene, V gene, CDR3 protein.

>TRBJ1-2|TRBV14
ASSQDIQHYGYT
>TRBJ2-7|TRBV27
ASSLMTGGSYEQY
>TRBJ1-5|TRBV6-1
ASSGRDSLFNQPQH
>TRBJ1-6|TRBV14
ASSYWDRASPLH
>TRBJ1-6|TRBV27
ASGKPTGQLNSPLH
>TRBJ1-1|TRBV30
AWSGTGVTEAF
>TRBJ1-4|TRBV30
AWTQQDPNEKLF
>TRBJ2-7|TRBV7-8
ASSEEQGAYEQY
>TRBJ2-7|TRBV19
ASSIGQISYEQY
>TRBJ2-5|TRBV30
AWSVGLAGGRETQY
>TRBJ2-3|TRBV3-1/TRBV3-2
ASSLGLAGTDTQY
>TRBJ2-3|TRBV6-5
ASRQGVTDTQY
>TRBJ1-2|TRBV4-2
ASSQETGGNYGYT
>TRBJ1-3|TRBV11-3
ASSLSSGNTIY
>TRBJ2-3|TRBV13
ASSLNPATNTDTQY
>TRBJ1-1|TRBV7-9
ASRRVNTEAF
>TRBJ2-1|TRBV3-1/TRBV3-2
ASSLYFGTSGGAYNEQF
>TRBJ1-1|TRBV4-3
ASSQDYRGAGHTEAF
>TRBJ1-4|TRBV27
ASSLTRGAGEKLF
>TRBJ1-2|TRBV5-1
ASSPSSLISYT
>TRBJ2-1|TRBV12-5
ASGRYKGLAGGFEQF
>TRBJ1-3|TRBV9
ASTGGTTSGNTIY
>TRBJ1-6|TRBV27
ASSFGGQGDSPLH
>TRBJ2-7|TRBV7-9
ASSPGLAGGPNEQY
>TRBJ2-7|TRBV10-2
ASIGGKTYEQY
>TRBJ1-1|TRBV11-2
ASSFSGDTEAF
>TRBJ2-1|TRBV4-2
ASSQDPYNEQF
>TRBJ2-7|TRBV3-1/TRBV3-2
ASSHPGAYSYEQY
>TRBJ1-5|TRBV12-3/TRBV12-4
ASSFGPNQPQH
>TRBJ1-1|TRBV19
ASSVGTGLDTEAF
>TRBJ1-4|TRBV19
ASSIDYNRPATNEKLF
>TRBJ2-3|TRBV9
ASSSTDRGDTQY
>TRBJ2-1|TRBV11-2
ASRHAARAGEQF
>TRBJ1-1|TRBV6-5
ASRRGGTVTEAF
>TRBJ1-2|TRBV6-5
ASGGGPNYGYT
>TRBJ1-1|TRBV25-1
ASTSSVNTEAF
>TRBJ1-2|TRBV2
ASSAGILNYGYT
>TRBJ2-3|TRBV14
ASSRHLAGVRDTQY
>TRBJ1-3|TRBV5-1
ASSLGQFAGNTIY
>TRBJ1-1|TRBV3-1/TRBV3-2
ASSPLMNTEAF
>TRBJ1-1|TRBV19
ASSIAGTGGYEAF
>TRBJ1-5|TRBV7-2
ATTGDLSNQPQH
>TRBJ2-1|TRBV11-2
ASSLAGGHYNEQF
>TRBJ2-1|TRBV10-1
ASSSPNAPLGGTSYNEQF
>TRBJ2-2|TRBV30
AWGLPGELF